This passage covers 32 T cell receptor beta chains from one sample sequenced in a study of control samples from healthy donors and cancer patients. Only in-frame clones appear in the TCRdb table, and some are missing; sequencing was by immunoSEQ multiplex PCR. The sample carries about 110,000 clones, roughly 90% recorded once. Sequences were obtained from PBMCs. Every receptor here comes from an older woman with lung cancer.

The rearrangement uses TRBV19 and TRBJ2-1, with TRBD2 matching 10 bases. From germline, CDR1 is LNHDA and CDR2 SQIVND (reference sequence). The CDR3 length is 16 residues. V was pared by 2 bases and J by 4 bases, with 5 bases of the junction left unmatched. The CDR3, as DNA: TGTGCCAGTAGTATAAGGGCTAGCGGGAGTTACAATGAGCAGTTCTTC. It specifies CASSIRASGSYNEQFF.

V is TRBV5-4 and J is TRBJ1-6; D ambiguous. The length of the CDR3 is 15 residues. V lost 3 bases and J 10 bases, leaving 17 bases between the germline ends. Germline CDR1 and CDR2: SGHNT and YYREEE (reference sequence). The CDR3 protein is CASSSPATQESPLHF. CDR3 bases: TGTGCCAGCAGCTCGCCCGCAACTCAAGAGTCACCCCTCCACTTT.

J is TRBJ1-5 and V is TRBV2; TRBD1 might be the D (5 bases). V was cut by 7 bases and J by 5 bases, with 21 bases left in between. The CDR3 contains 16 residues. Germline-derived CDR1 and CDR2 are SNHLY and FYNNEI. CDR3 loop: CASKGRRHDSDQPQHF. DNA of the CDR3: TGTGCCAGCAAGGGTCGGCGGCACGACAGCGATCAGCCCCAGCATTTT.

The CDR3 loop is CASGNLVNTEAFF. DNA of the CDR3: TGTGCCAGCGGGAACTTGGTGAACACTGAAGCTTTCTTT. V usage is TRBV12-3 or TRBV12-4 and J usage is TRBJ1-1; no clear D. The CDR3 loop spans 13 amino acids. Between the trimmed V and J ends, which lost 8 bases and 0 bases, there was a span of 10 bases.

The chain carries TRBV12-3 or TRBV12-4 and TRBJ2-7; tentatively, D is TRBD1 (6 bases). V was cut by 8 bases and J by 6 bases, with 17 bases left in between. The CDR3 totals 13 residues. CDR3 sequence reads: CASGGAGDAEQYF. The CDR3 bases are TGTGCCAGCGGGGGAGCAGGGGATGCCGAGCAGTACTTC.

The genes are TRBV19 and TRBJ1-2; possibly TRBD1 for D (6 bases). The length of the CDR3 is 13 residues. With 7 bases removed from V and 4 bases from J, the gap between germline ends came to 13 bases. Germline values: CDR1 LNHDA, CDR2 SQIVND (reference sequence). The CDR3 here is CASTLGQTYGYTF. The CDR3 DNA reads TGTGCCAGTACCCTCGGACAGACCTATGGCTACACCTTC.

J is TRBJ1-5 and V is TRBV7-2; D possibly corresponds to TRBD1 (6 bases). V dropped 5 bases and J dropped 4 bases, with 15 bases sitting between them. This CDR3 has 15 amino acids. Per the germline V gene, CDR1 is SGHTA and CDR2 is FQGNSA. The CDR3 loop is CASSAWGADNQPQHF. CDR3 in DNA: TGTGCCAGCAGCGCCTGGGGGGCAGATAATCAGCCCCAGCATTTT.

In this sample, this clone turned up once. The chain is built from TRBV10-3 and TRBJ1-2; tentatively, D is TRBD1 (5 bases). Germline lookup yields CDR1 ENHRY and CDR2 SYGVKD. V was clipped by 2 bases and J by 0 bases, with 7 bases between them. CDR3 length equals 14 residues. CDR3 nucleotides: TGTGCCATCAGTGAGGGGGGAACTAACTATGGCTACACCTTC. Translating gives CAISEGGTNYGYTF.

The chain links TRBV11-3 to TRBJ2-7; D may be TRBD2 (6 bases). The CDR3 is made up of 17 amino acids. From germline, CDR1 is SGHNT and CDR2 YENEEA. Trimming stripped 3 bases from V and 1 base from J, with 19 bases between. The CDR3 sequence: CASSLDWAWAGSYEQYF. The CDR3 bases are TGTGCCAGCAGCTTGGACTGGGCCTGGGCGGGGTCCTACGAGCAGTACTTC.

The chain combines TRBV18 with TRBJ2-3; 11 nucleotides line up with TRBD2. CDR3 length: 17 residues. The germline V gene encodes CDR1 KGHSH and CDR2 LQKENI. V dropped 2 bases and J dropped 2; count of bases not matched to a gene: 6. For the CDR3, the DNA is TGTGCCAGCTCACCAATGGCTAGCGGGGGGAACACAGATACGCAGTATTTT. It codes for CASSPMASGGNTDTQYF.

This clone was recorded only once. The chain uses TRBV30 and TRBJ1-2, with 8 bases that match TRBD1. With V trimmed by 5 bases and J by 4 bases, 15 bases remained unmatched. In germline, CDR1 is GTSNPN, CDR2 SVGIG (reference sequence). The CDR3 sequence is 16 residues long. CDR3 in amino acids: CAWGGQGSNAVYGYTF. In nucleotides, the CDR3 is TGTGCCTGGGGCGGACAGGGCTCCAATGCCGTCTATGGCTACACCTTC.

The genes are TRBV5-8 and TRBJ1-1; D might be TRBD1 (5 bases). This CDR3 spans 14 amino acids. The V gene lost 6 bases and the J gene lost 9 bases, with 21 bases spanning the gap. Germline lookup yields CDR1 SGHTS and CDR2 YDEGEE. CDR3 loop: CASIAGTRIYQAFF. CDR3 DNA sequence: TGTGCCAGCATCGCCGGGACCCGAATATACCAAGCTTTCTTT.

The J gene is TRBJ2-7, the V gene TRBV9; TRBD1 aligns across 9 bases. Per germline, CDR1 SGDLS and CDR2 YYNGEE. This CDR3 spans 13 amino acids. V shed 0 bases and J 6 bases; nucleotides not matched to a gene: 1. The CDR3 loop is CASSVGQGGEQYF. The CDR3 DNA reads as TGTGCCAGCAGCGTAGGACAGGGGGGCGAGCAGTACTTC.

The genes are TRBV6-5 and TRBJ1-2; D is unclear. The length of the CDR3 is 14 residues. CDR1 and CDR2 from the germline V gene are MNHEY and SVGAGI. The V end lost 7 bases, the J end lost 2 bases, and 14 bases lay between the germline ends. CDR3 sequence: CASKVSGANYGYTF. The DNA of the CDR3 is TGTGCCAGCAAGGTATCAGGAGCAAACTATGGCTACACCTTC.

The chain employs TRBV5-1 and TRBJ2-1, with a possible D match to TRBD1 (5 bases). V was cut by 0 bases and J by 9 bases, with 19 bases left in between. Per germline, CDR1 SGHRS and CDR2 YFSETQ. This CDR3 is 16 amino acids long. CDR3: CASSLGQSLGDGEQFF. In DNA, the CDR3 is TGCGCCAGCAGCTTGGGACAGTCCCTAGGGGATGGTGAGCAGTTCTTC.

This clone has a single count. The chain couples TRBV7-9 to TRBJ2-2; 14 bases fit TRBD2. The CDR3 extends over 15 amino acids. V lost 4 bases to trimming and J lost 6 bases; unmatched junction nucleotides: 1. Per the germline V gene, CDR1 is SEHNR and CDR2 is FQNEAQ (reference sequence). The CDR3 sequence is CASSSGLAGAGELFF. The CDR3 nucleotides read TGTGCCAGCAGCTCGGGACTAGCGGGAGCCGGGGAGCTGTTTTTT.

This clone was detected only once. The chain couples TRBV2 to TRBJ2-3, with 8 bases aligning to TRBD1. The CDR3 is made up of 15 amino acids. Germline V lookup: CDR1 SNHLY, CDR2 FYNNEI. The V gene end was trimmed by 2 bases and the J gene end by 5 bases; junction bases not matched to a gene: 6. The CDR3 loop reads CASSERQGAGDTQYF. CDR3 nucleotides: TGTGCCAGCAGTGAAAGGCAGGGGGCGGGAGATACGCAGTATTTT.

This chain uses TRBV27 with TRBJ2-7, with D perhaps TRBD1 or TRBD2 (5 bases each). CDR1 MNHEY and CDR2 SMNVEV come from the germline V gene (reference sequence). The CDR3 extends over 13 amino acids. V dropped 4 bases and J dropped 6 bases, with 13 bases sitting between them. CDR3 in DNA: TGTGCCAGCAGTTGGGGCGGGTCGGGCGAGCAGTACTTC. Its translation: CASSWGGSGEQYF.

V usage is TRBV30 and J usage is TRBJ1-1, with 7 positions matching TRBD1. Unmatched junction bases numbered 7, after V lost 1 base and J lost 2 bases. The V gene's germline CDR1 is GTSNPN and CDR2 SVGIG (reference sequence). This CDR3 contains 15 residues. In DNA, the CDR3 is TGTGCCTGGAGTGGGGACAGCTTAAGAAACACTGAAGCTTTCTTT. Encoded protein: CAWSGDSLRNTEAFF. The entire variable domain, with the rest obtained from reference TRBV30 and TRBJ1-1, is as follows: SQTIHQWPATLVQPVGSPLSLECTVEGTSNPNLYWYRQAAGRGLQLLFYSVGIGQISSEVPQNLSASRPQDRQFILSSKKLLLSDSGFYLCAWSGDSLRNTEAFFGQGTRLTVV.

V gene TRBV30 combines with J gene TRBJ1-1; 8 positions match TRBD1. CDR1 is GTSNPN and CDR2 is SVGIG in the germline V gene (reference sequence). J gave up 4 bases and V 3 bases, and 4 bases lay outside the gene matches. The CDR3 is made up of 13 amino acids. The CDR3 nucleotides are TGTGCCTGGAGCCTACAGGGGGGCACTGAAGCTTTCTTT. Its protein product is CAWSLQGGTEAFF.

V and J are TRBV3-1 (or the pseudogene TRBV3-2) and TRBJ2-3, with no clear D. The CDR3 consists of 14 residues. V lost 4 bases to trimming and J lost 1 base, with 9 bases between them. CDR1 is LGHDT and CDR2 is YNNKEL in the germline V gene (reference sequence). The chain's CDR3 is CASSLQGRTDTQYF. The CDR3, as DNA: TGTGCCAGCAGCCTCCAAGGCCGCACAGATACGCAGTATTTT.

The V and J genes are TRBV7-2 and TRBJ2-3, with TRBD2 matching over 8 bases. The CDR3 spans 16 residues. The V segment lost 0 bases and the J segment 4 bases; nucleotides outside the gene matches: 6. Germline loops: CDR1 SGHTA, CDR2 FQGNSA. CDR3 nucleotides: TGTGCCAGCAGCTTAGCGGTTGGGCGGGGGGCAGATACGCAGTATTTT. This translates into CASSLAVGRGADTQYF.

The gene calls are TRBV11-2 and TRBJ2-3; TRBD1 is a possible D gene (6 bases). The CDR3 covers 13 residues. CDR1 and CDR2 from the germline V gene are SGHAT and FQNNGV. V gave up 0 bases and J gave up 7 bases, with 8 bases separating them. The CDR3 sequence is CASSLDRGYTQYF. DNA for the CDR3: TGTGCCAGCAGCTTAGACAGGGGATATACGCAGTATTTT.

The chain joins TRBV27 to TRBJ2-7; 7 bases align to TRBD1. CDR1 and CDR2 (germline): MNHEY, SMNVEV (reference sequence). Germline trimming cut 8 bases from V and 6 bases from J; bases unmatched to any gene: 13. The CDR3 spans 14 residues. The chain's CDR3 is CASQLTGTAGEQYF. In DNA, the CDR3 is TGTGCCAGCCAGCTTACCGGGACAGCCGGCGAGCAGTACTTC.

The V gene is TRBV11-2, the J gene TRBJ1-2; possible D gene TRBD1, 5 bases. CDR3 length equals 11 residues. Trimming cost V 5 bases and J 7 bases, with 8 bases left between them. Per the germline V gene, CDR1 is SGHAT and CDR2 is FQNNGV. CDR3 DNA: TGTGCCAGCAGCCAGGGAGGTGGCTACACCTTC. It yields the protein CASSQGGGYTF.

J is TRBJ1-1 and V is TRBV9; D is uncertain. This CDR3 has 15 amino acids. Germline CDR1 reads SGDLS; CDR2 reads YYNGEE. The V gene lost 0 bases and the J gene lost 2 bases, with 11 bases spanning the gap. The CDR3 sequence: CASSVEPALNTEAFF. CDR3 coding DNA: TGTGCCAGCAGCGTAGAACCAGCTTTAAACACTGAAGCTTTCTTT.

V is TRBV9 and J is TRBJ1-6, with 7 nucleotides matching TRBD1. Trimming took 2 bases from V and 8 from J; bases not matched to a gene: 4. The CDR3 contains 14 residues. CDR1 SGDLS and CDR2 YYNGEE come from the germline V gene. The CDR3 nucleotides are TGTGCCAGCAGCGTGTATCAGGGGGATTCACCCCTCCACTTT. Translated, it gives CASSVYQGDSPLHF.

V gene TRBV3-1 (or the pseudogene TRBV3-2) combines with J gene TRBJ2-7; 7 positions agree with TRBD2. Germline V CDR1 and CDR2: LGHDT, YNNKEL (reference sequence). CDR3 length: 13 residues. V dropped 8 bases and J dropped 4; count of bases not matched to a gene: 8. The CDR3: CASLGRAGYEQYF. The CDR3, as DNA: TGTGCCAGCCTGGGGAGGGCAGGTTACGAGCAGTACTTC.

Comment on this clone: The same CDR3 arises from other DNA sequences in this sample as well. The chain links TRBV7-9 to TRBJ1-1; D unresolved. The CDR3 is made up of 13 amino acids. Trimming stripped 2 bases from V and 0 bases from J, with 4 bases between. Germline V gives CDR1 SEHNR, CDR2 FQNEAQ (reference sequence). CDR3 sequence: CASSLLVNTEAFF. For the CDR3, the DNA is TGTGCCAGCAGCTTATTGGTGAACACTGAAGCTTTCTTT.

A note on this clone: In the same sample, other DNA sequences code for this CDR3. This chain connects TRBV2 to TRBJ2-3; the D gene is possibly TRBD1 (5 bases). Germline-derived CDR1 and CDR2 are SNHLY and FYNNEI. CDR3 length equals 14 residues. Between the trimmed V and J ends, which lost 2 bases and 2 bases, there was a span of 8 bases. The CDR3 bases are TGTGCCAGCAGTGAAACAGGAACCACAGATACGCAGTATTTT. Translated: CASSETGTTDTQYF.

This rearrangement joins TRBV4-2 to TRBJ2-3; 9 bases are shared with TRBD1. The V segment lost 2 bases and the J segment 5 bases; nucleotides outside the gene matches: 5. This CDR3 contains 15 residues. The germline CDR1 and CDR2 sequences are LGHNA and YNFKEQ. For the CDR3, the DNA is TGTGCCAGCAGCCAATACAGGGGGCTTGGAGATACGCAGTATTTT. It encodes CASSQYRGLGDTQYF.

The chain is built from TRBV7-2 and TRBJ1-1; 7 bases map to TRBD1. After removal of 5 bases from V and 1 base from J, the junction contained 4 bases not matched to a gene. CDR1 is SGHTA, CDR2 FQGNSA, per germline. CDR3 size: 14 residues. The CDR3 loop reads CASSVGTANTEAFF. The CDR3 DNA is TGTGCCAGCAGCGTAGGGACAGCGAACACTGAAGCTTTCTTT.